These 27 T cell receptor beta chains were all obtained from the same sample, sequenced in a study of blood T cell repertoires in COVID-19. Profiling relied on immunoSEQ multiplex PCR, and the TCRdb table lists in-frame clones only, not all of them. The table lists fewer than 400,000 clones, 90% of them singletons. The material sequenced was peripheral blood. Receptors originate from a woman in her 30s with COVID-19, enrolled during active disease.

CDR3 bases: TGTGCCAGCAGCCAGGGGGCCCTGGGCAATCAGCCCCAGCATTTT. Translated, it gives CASSQGALGNQPQHF. The chain carries TRBV3-1 (or the pseudogene TRBV3-2) and TRBJ1-5; a weak D match, TRBD1 (6 bases). The V end was cut by 3 bases, the J end by 2 bases, with 11 bases between. Germline CDR1 and CDR2: LGHDT and YNNKEL (reference sequence). There are 15 residues in the CDR3.

The V call is TRBV9, the J call TRBJ2-2; TRBD1 agrees at 9 bases. The germline CDR1 and CDR2 sequences are SGDLS and YYNGEE. The CDR3 spans 16 residues. The V segment lost 0 bases and the J segment 5 bases; nucleotides outside the gene matches: 5. DNA of the CDR3: TGTGCCAGCAGCGTAGCCGGGACAGGGAATACCGGGGAGCTGTTTTTT. Translating gives CASSVAGTGNTGELFF.

The genes are TRBV6-5 and TRBJ1-2; no definite D call. The V gene lost 2 bases and the J gene lost 2 bases, with 6 bases spanning the gap. CDR1 and CDR2 from the germline V gene are MNHEY and SVGAGI. This CDR3 region has 13 residues. The CDR3: CASSYLVNYGYTF. CDR3 nucleotide sequence: TGTGCCAGCAGTTACCTAGTAAACTATGGCTACACCTTC.

This chain links TRBV4-2 with TRBJ2-1; 9 positions agree with TRBD2. This CDR3 has 17 residues. Unmatched junction bases numbered 11, after V lost 1 base and J lost 7 bases. Per the germline V gene, CDR1 is LGHNA and CDR2 is YNFKEQ. This chain's CDR3 is CASSQGTLGLAGNEQFF. CDR3 nucleotide sequence: TGTGCCAGCAGCCAAGGAACCCTCGGCCTAGCGGGAAATGAGCAGTTCTTC.

This rearrangement joins TRBV2 to TRBJ1-5; 7 bases are shared with TRBD1. CDR1 and CDR2 from the germline V gene are SNHLY and FYNNEI. The trim removed 6 bases at V and 2 bases at J, leaving 4 bases unmatched. The CDR3 consists of 14 residues. CDR3 in amino acids: CASSDRVGNQPQHF. Written as DNA, the CDR3 is TGTGCCAGCAGCGACAGGGTTGGCAATCAGCCCCAGCATTTT.

This rearrangement joins TRBV5-3 to TRBJ1-2, with TRBD1 matching over 8 bases. TRBV5-3 is an ORF, and what it does is uncertain. This CDR3 contains 20 residues. Trimming took 2 bases from V and 2 from J; bases not matched to a gene: 20. CDR3 loop: CARSFNRLGRGRYLNYGYTF. As DNA, the CDR3 is TGTGCCAGAAGCTTTAACCGTTTGGGCAGGGGGCGTTACTTGAACTATGGCTACACCTTC.

This sequence joins TRBV5-1 and TRBJ2-1; 11 nucleotides match TRBD2. Trimming cost V 4 bases and J 7 bases; bases outside gene matches: 10. This CDR3 region has 16 residues. Germline CDR1 SGHRS, CDR2 YFSETQ. The CDR3 bases are TGCGCCAGCAGCGTCGATAGCGGGAGGGCCAGTAATGAGCAGTTCTTC. Protein product: CASSVDSGRASNEQFF.

The V call is TRBV7-6, the J call TRBJ1-1; perhaps TRBD1 as D (5 bases). The V gene's germline CDR1 is SGHVS and CDR2 FNYEAQ. CDR3 length equals 14 residues. Trimming removed 6 bases at V and 0 bases at J, with 11 bases between. CDR3 sequence reads: CASSKDSLNTEAFF. The CDR3 DNA sequence: TGTGCCAGCAGTAAAGACAGCTTGAACACTGAAGCTTTCTTT.

CDR3 loop: CASSQDSRISSSGANVLTF. CDR3 nucleotides: TGTGCCAGCAGCCAAGATTCAAGGATCTCTAGCTCTGGGGCCAACGTCCTGACTTTC. The chain is built from TRBV3-1 (or the pseudogene TRBV3-2) and TRBJ2-6; no firm D call. Germline CDR1 and CDR2: LGHDT and YNNKEL (reference sequence). The CDR3 runs to 19 residues. Trimming removed 0 bases at V and 0 bases at J, with 15 bases between.

This sequence joins TRBV7-2 and TRBJ1-4, with D unclear. CDR3 length: 13 residues. From germline, CDR1 is SGHTA and CDR2 FQGNSA. Deletions cut 5 bases from V and 4 bases from J, with 8 bases between. The CDR3 DNA reads TGTGCCAGCAGCGCGGCTCGTAATGAAAAACTGTTTTTT. It translates to CASSAARNEKLFF.

This chain links TRBV20-1 with TRBJ2-1, with unresolved D. Germline CDR1 is DFQATT and CDR2 is SNEGSKA (reference sequence). V dropped 3 bases and J dropped 4 bases, with 4 bases sitting between them. The CDR3 extends over 11 amino acids. CDR3 amino acids: CSASSYNEQFF. The CDR3 nucleotides read TGCAGTGCTAGTTCTTACAATGAGCAGTTCTTC.

This clone was seen once. The V gene is TRBV5-1, the J gene TRBJ2-7, with a tentative D call TRBD1 (5 bases). Trimming removed 6 bases from V and 2 bases from J, with 15 bases in between. The CDR3 is made up of 14 amino acids. Germline loops: CDR1 SGHRS, CDR2 YFSETQ. The CDR3 nucleotides read TGCGCCAGCACGCCGACAAGGGGTACCTACGAGCAGTACTTC. Encoded protein: CASTPTRGTYEQYF.

This chain connects TRBV5-4 to TRBJ2-5; no definite D call. The CDR3 is 14 amino acids. Germline CDR1 and CDR2: SGHNT and YYREEE (reference sequence). Trimming cost V 4 bases and J 3 bases, with 13 bases left between them. CDR3 sequence reads: CASSVAARKETQYF. The CDR3 DNA reads as TGTGCCAGCAGCGTGGCAGCTAGAAAAGAGACCCAGTACTTC.

V and J are TRBV9 and TRBJ2-3; 9 bases agree with TRBD2. Germline V CDR1 and CDR2: SGDLS, YYNGEE. This CDR3 is built from 15 residues. V trimming: 2 bases; J trimming: 6 bases; junction bases outside the gene matches: 7. CDR3 residues: CASSVKGGRVDTQYF. The CDR3 DNA is TGTGCCAGCAGCGTGAAGGGCGGGAGGGTTGATACGCAGTATTTT.

Only a few counts were recorded for this clone. The CDR3 is CACSQGSGNQPQHF. CDR3 DNA sequence: TGTGCCTGCTCGCAGGGAAGCGGCAATCAGCCCCAGCATTTT. The gene calls are TRBV30 and TRBJ1-5; possibly TRBD1 for D (5 bases). V lost 6 bases and J lost 2, with 14 bases in between. CDR3 length: 14 residues. The V gene's germline CDR1 is GTSNPN and CDR2 SVGIG (reference sequence).

This clone was observed a few times. The chain carries TRBV5-6 and TRBJ1-1; 9 bases map to TRBD1. Trimming removed 6 bases from V and 5 bases from J; junction bases left unmatched: 11. The V gene's germline CDR1 is SGHDT and CDR2 YYEEEE. The CDR3 extends over 15 amino acids. This CDR3 is CASTSFYRGRTEAFF. CDR3 bases: TGTGCCAGCACCTCCTTTTACAGGGGGCGGACTGAAGCTTTCTTT. The full variable domain, in which reference TRBV5-6 and TRBJ1-1 provide the parts outside the CDR3, is DAGVTQSPTHLIKTRGQQVTLRCSPKSGHDTVSWYQQALGQGPQFIFQYYEEEERQRGNFPDRFSGHQFPNYSSELNVNALLLGDSALYLCASTSFYRGRTEAFFGQGTRLTVV.

The chain joins TRBV5-1 to TRBJ1-1; TRBD1 matches at 8 bases. Germline CDR1 and CDR2: SGHRS and YFSETQ. The CDR3 has 16 residues. Trimming cost V 0 bases and J 4 bases; bases outside gene matches: 8. DNA of the CDR3: TGCGCCAGCAGCTTGGCGGGCAGGGGGCCTGGCACTGAAGCTTTCTTT. Its translation: CASSLAGRGPGTEAFF. Full variable domain (remainder filled in from reference TRBV5-1 and TRBJ1-1): KAGVTQTPRYLIKTRGQQVTLSCSPISGHRSVSWYQQTPGQGLQFLFEYFSETQRNKGNFPGRFSGRQFSNSRSEMNVSTLELGDSALYLCASSLAGRGPGTEAFFGQGTRLTVV.

The CDR3 DNA reads as TGTGCCAGCAGCTTGGCATCAGTCTATGAGCAGTTCTTC. This codes for CASSLASVYEQFF. The V gene is TRBV5-4, the J gene TRBJ2-1; D not resolved. V shed 0 bases and J shed 8 bases, with 9 bases lying between them. CDR3 size: 13 residues. Germline loops: CDR1 SGHNT, CDR2 YYREEE (reference sequence).

The chain recombines TRBV11-2 with TRBJ2-2; TRBD2 matches at 11 bases. Germline loops: CDR1 SGHAT, CDR2 FQNNGV. V shed 7 bases, J shed 5 bases, and the junction held 6 bases outside the gene matches. The CDR3 is 15 residues long. CDR3 bases: TGTGCCAGCACCGCGACTAGCGGGGATACCGGGGAGCTGTTTTTT. Protein sequence: CASTATSGDTGELFF.

This clone has just one count. The rearrangement uses TRBV19 and TRBJ2-7; possible D gene TRBD1, 6 bases. This CDR3 spans 14 amino acids. Germline V CDR1 and CDR2: LNHDA, SQIVND (reference sequence). The V and J ends lost 3 bases and 4 bases respectively, with 13 bases between them. The CDR3 coding sequence is TGTGCCAGTAGTATTTCCAGGGGTCCGTACGAGCAGTACTTC. It codes for CASSISRGPYEQYF.

This clone was seen repeatedly, ten times or more. The V call is TRBV29-1, the J call TRBJ1-1, with 10 bases that match TRBD1. The trim removed 4 bases at V and 1 base at J, leaving 0 bases unmatched. Germline V CDR1 and CDR2: SQVTM, ANQGSEA. The CDR3 totals 13 residues. The CDR3 is CSVGQGANTEAFF. The CDR3 DNA reads TGCAGCGTTGGACAGGGGGCGAACACTGAAGCTTTCTTT.

In its sample, this clone was seen once. The genes are TRBV2 and TRBJ1-1, with 8 bases fitting TRBD1. The V segment lost 5 bases and the J segment 4 bases; nucleotides outside the gene matches: 3. The CDR3 length is 13 residues. Germline V gene data show CDR1 as SNHLY and CDR2 as FYNNEI. The CDR3 region has the DNA TGTGCCAGCAGTACCAGGGGGCCCACTGAAGCTTTCTTT. This sequence encodes CASSTRGPTEAFF.

The chain employs TRBV27 and TRBJ2-1, with 11 bases lining up with TRBD2. The length of the CDR3 is 17 residues. The ends lost 3 bases at V and 5 bases at J; junction bases unmatched: 9. From germline, CDR1 is MNHEY and CDR2 SMNVEV (reference sequence). In nucleotides, the CDR3 is TGTGCCAGCAGTTTCGGACTAGCGGGCTCCTTGGACAATGAGCAGTTCTTC. It translates to CASSFGLAGSLDNEQFF.

This clone came up a few times. This CDR3 is CASSMRRGGTGRAEAFF. CDR3 nucleotide sequence: TGTGCCAGTAGTATGAGAAGAGGCGGGACAGGGAGGGCTGAAGCTTTCTTT. The chain carries TRBV19 and TRBJ1-1, with 9 bases aligning to TRBD1. The CDR3 runs to 17 residues. V lost 3 bases and J lost 6; bases outside the gene matches: 14. Germline CDR1 reads LNHDA; CDR2 reads SQIVND (reference sequence).

The gene calls are TRBV5-8 and TRBJ2-3; the match to TRBD1 covers 7 bases. This CDR3 is 16 amino acids long. From germline, CDR1 is SGHTS and CDR2 YDEGEE. The trim removed 2 bases at V and 4 bases at J, leaving 10 bases unmatched. The CDR3 protein is CASSFRGGVGADTQYF. CDR3 coding DNA: TGTGCCAGCAGCTTTAGAGGGGGCGTCGGAGCAGATACGCAGTATTTT. The whole variable domain, remainder taken from reference TRBV5-8 and TRBJ2-3, is EAGVTQSPTHLIKTRGQQATLRCSPISGHTSVYWYQQALGLGLQFLLWYDEGEERNRGNFPPRFSGRQFPNYSSELNVNALELEDSALYLCASSFRGGVGADTQYFGPGTRLTVL.

The rearrangement links TRBV18 to TRBJ1-6; 7 bases align to TRBD1. Unmatched junction bases numbered 7, after V lost 4 bases and J lost 7 bases. CDR3 length equals 15 residues. Germline CDR1 and CDR2: KGHSH and LQKENI. The CDR3 DNA reads as TGTGCCAGCTCACAGAACACAGGGGACAATTCACCCCTCCACTTT. The encoded protein is CASSQNTGDNSPLHF.

J is TRBJ2-7 and V is TRBV27; 7 nucleotides match TRBD1. CDR3 length: 15 amino acids. Germline V CDR1 and CDR2: MNHEY, SMNVEV (reference sequence). V was clipped by 5 bases and J by 0 bases; unmatched bases: 7. The CDR3 loop reads CASSGLQGRSYEQYF. CDR3 bases: TGTGCCAGCAGTGGGCTACAGGGGCGCTCCTACGAGCAGTACTTC.